Below, 3 T cell receptor beta chains from the same sample are listed, as sequenced in a study of T cell responses to AZD1222 COVID-19 vaccine. Method: immunoSEQ multiplex PCR; TCRdb's copy keeps in-frame clones and lacks some. This sample carries about 180,000 clones, 88% of them seen once, and the ten largest clones take approximately 7.7%. The specimen was peripheral blood, collected on day 0 of AZD1222 vaccination. The source is an adult in good health.

The chain combines TRBV6-4 with TRBJ2-3; a possible D gene is TRBD2 (7 bases). The CDR3 contains 15 residues. The ends were cut back, 6 bases at V and 1 base at J, with 14 bases in the middle. CDR1 and CDR2 (germline): MRHNA, SNTAGT. CDR3 in DNA: TGTGCCAGCAGCCCCGGGGGGCGAGGCACAGATACGCAGTATTTT. Protein product: CASSPGGRGTDTQYF.

The sample holds one count of this clone. In DNA, the CDR3 is TGTGCCATCAGTGATACCAAGTATCGTCCGACAGGGGAAGAGACCCAGTACTTC. Encoded protein: CAISDTKYRPTGEETQYF. This sequence joins TRBV10-3 and TRBJ2-5; 8 nucleotides match TRBD1. CDR3 length: 18 amino acids. V trimming: 3 bases; J trimming: 3 bases; junction bases outside the gene matches: 15. Germline V CDR1 and CDR2: ENHRY, SYGVKD.

In its sample, this clone was seen a few times. V usage is TRBV4-1 and J usage is TRBJ2-1; maybe TRBD1 (5 bases). V lost 1 base and J 8 bases, leaving 15 bases between the germline ends. CDR3 length: 15 residues. Germline V gene lookup returns CDR1 MGHRA and CDR2 YSYEKL. This CDR3 reads CASSQGRWGSDEQFF. DNA for the CDR3: TGCGCCAGCAGCCAAGGCCGGTGGGGCAGCGATGAGCAGTTCTTC.